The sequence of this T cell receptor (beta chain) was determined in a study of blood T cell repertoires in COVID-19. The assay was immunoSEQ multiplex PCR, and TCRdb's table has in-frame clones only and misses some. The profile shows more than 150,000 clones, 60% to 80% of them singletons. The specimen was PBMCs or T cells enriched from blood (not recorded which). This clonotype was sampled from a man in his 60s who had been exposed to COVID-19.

In nucleotides, the CDR3 is TGTGCCTGGAGTCGAGGACAGGGGTACGAGCAGTACTTC. It yields the protein CAWSRGQGYEQYF. The chain is built from TRBV30 and TRBJ2-7; 9 nucleotides line up with TRBD1. CDR1 is GTSNPN and CDR2 is SVGIG in the germline V gene (reference sequence). The CDR3 contains 13 residues. The V gene end was trimmed by 2 bases and the J gene end by 4 bases; junction bases not matched to a gene: 3.